This T cell receptor beta chain appears in the sequencing data of a study of T cell responses to AZD1222 COVID-19 vaccine (dated by TCRdb to the early 2020s). Turning to the overall study: AZD1222 recipients whose second dose came at about 4 weeks and those whose second dose came at about 12 weeks were combined into one group, since spike-specific TCR depth and breadth did not differ between the two schedules. A total of roughly 240 trial participants underwent TCR sequencing, of whom 207 received two doses of AZD1222 and around 26 received two doses of the MenACWY control vaccine. Enrollment into the trials was organized by age into subgroups of 18-55, 56-69 and 70-plus years, and those subgroups contained roughly 140, 27 and 60 TCR-sequenced participants, respectively. Study-wide findings and limitations: After two AZD1222 doses, both the breadth and the depth of spike-specific TCRs were significantly higher than at day 0 and than in MenACWY recipients. CD4 TCRs associated with the vaccine covered the entire spike protein, and the dominant responses were in regions 160-218 and 743-854. The 56-69-year group was small, and its depth increase did not reach significance, likely because of low power. Most participants were white British and females outnumbered males, and the authors suggested that clonal diversity may have been underestimated. Because no day 14 peak-response samples were available, repertoires were characterized only after the peak T cell response. Epitopes outside the regions mutated in the B.1.351 and B.1.1.7 variants were reportedly recognized by nearly half of the unique spike-specific TCRs. Conclusions about previously exposed vaccinees were limited because only six AZD1222 recipients were SARS-CoV-2 seropositive at baseline.

A word on this clone: What this receptor recognizes is not known. The sample holds no much larger clone one base away, and base qualities are not on file.

The V end loses 3 bases and the J end loses 9 bases, and a stretch of 15 bases separates them. The germline V gene specifies KGHSH as CDR1 and LQKENI as CDR2. The CDR3 goes from the cysteine to the phenylalanine over 15 residues. The kept DNA is CDR3 alone, 45 bases in frame from the first base. The CDR3 regions of human TCRbeta chains were analyzed by immunosequencing. In the source study's methods: Repertoire TCRs were matched against a reference library of SARS-CoV-2-specific TCRs generated with the MIRA antigen-specificity platform. Breadth was defined as the fraction of unique TCRs that were SARS-CoV-2-associated, and depth was defined as the fraction of total T cells that were SARS-CoV-2-associated. Using the MIRA data, each spike-specific TCR was assigned both to the spike region to which the TCR was reactive and to a CD4 or CD8 class. Log10-transformed breadth and depth values were compared by one-way ANOVA with Sidak's multiple comparisons tests. TCRdb took this table from immuneACCESS and kept in-frame rearrangements with V and J called. Such tables lack part of the clones; where checked against another copy, unresolved V genes explain under half of the gap, and the rest is unexplained. The V and J calls and the clone size are those of that table, but D and trimming were determined from the DNA. For this sample the table gives about 160,000 clones, of which about 92% were detected only once. Of the sample, more than 0.8% is held by the ten largest clones.

In light of the paper, this sample's time point label describes: baseline before first vaccination. Samples from vaccinated people were obtained from the UK trials COV001 and COV002, which included a single-blind randomized controlled phase 2/3 trial of AZD1222 (ChAdOx1 nCoV-19) in healthy adults. For TCRbeta chain sequencing, PBMC samples from trial participants were taken at day 0 and at day 28 after the second dose. This TCR derives from an adult in good health. The rearrangement combines TRBV18 with TRBJ1-6; no D segment can be confidently identified. The source was peripheral blood, collected on day 0 of AZD1222 vaccination. The sequence in DNA is TGTGCCAGCTCACCTTCAATTAACTCCGGTTCACCCCTCCACTTT. It codes for CASSPSINSGSPLHF.